A selection of T cell receptor beta chains follows, all from one sample in a study of T cells in Graves' hyperthyroidism and ophthalmopathy. TCRdb reprocessed the multiplex PCR reads via MiXCR and lists one record per CDR3 protein. Of some 600,000 distinct CDR3 sequences listed, roughly 14% were seen once; the top ten hold 5.5% to 7.5%. The sequenced material came from blood. All receptors derive from a woman younger than 45 with Graves' hyperthyroidism that later progressed to Graves' ophthalmopathy. CDR3s include the opening cysteine and the closing phenylalanine or tryptophan. Each record gives: D gene, J gene, clone size, CDR3 length, V gene, CDR3 DNA, CDR3 protein. A D gene is named only where the DNA matches it firmly. Rows give clone size only sometimes, using once, few, many, or a class for an expanded clone.

>-|TRBJ2-1|-|15|TRBV12-3/TRBV12-4
TGTGCCAGCAGCCTAGGCTCGGTCTCATACAATGAGCAGTTCTTC
CASSLGSVSYNEQFF
>-|TRBJ2-3|many|14|TRBV12-3/TRBV12-4
TGTGCCAGCAGTTTCGGGCACGGCACAGATACGCAGTATTTT
CASSFGHGTDTQYF
>TRBD2|TRBJ2-3|-|15|TRBV7-2
TGTGCCAGCAGCTCCGTAGCGGGGTTCACAGATACGCAGTATTTT
CASSSVAGFTDTQYF
>TRBD1|TRBJ1-2|few|16|TRBV7-2
TGTGCCAGCAGCATAACCGGGACAGGGTATTGGGATGGCTACACCTTC
CASSITGTGYWDGYTF
>-|TRBJ1-6|few|13|TRBV27
TGTGCCAGCAGTATCTCAAGGGGTTCACCCCTCCACTTT
CASSISRGSPLHF
>-|TRBJ2-1|-|15|TRBV27
TGTGCCAGCAGTCCCGTAGGAAGCTCCTACAATGAGCAGTTCTTC
CASSPVGSSYNEQFF
>TRBD1|TRBJ1-5|many|12|TRBV2
TGTGCCAGCAGGGACAGGGACCAGCCCCAGCATTTT
CASRDRDQPQHF
>TRBD1|TRBJ1-1|many|14|TRBV12-3/TRBV12-4
TGTGCCAGCAGTCCTGGGAGGGGGCCGACTGAAGCTTTCTTT
CASSPGRGPTEAFF
>-|TRBJ1-2|-|14|TRBV7-9
TGTGCCAGCAGCCCCGAGGACACCAACTATGGCTACACCTTC
CASSPEDTNYGYTF
>TRBD1|TRBJ1-5|many|13|TRBV20-1
TGCAGTGCTAGGAGACAGGGGAATCAGCCCCAGCATTTT
CSARRQGNQPQHF
>-|TRBJ1-4|-|13|TRBV18
TGTGCCAGCTCAGGGGACAAAAATGAAAAACTGTTTTTT
CASSGDKNEKLFF
>-|TRBJ1-5|few|15|TRBV24-1
TGTGCCACCAGCCGCGGAGGGACCAACAATCAGCCCCAGCATTTT
CATSRGGTNNQPQHF
>TRBD2|TRBJ2-1|-|16|TRBV28
TGTGCCAGCAGCCCCTCCCGACTAGCAGCATACAATGAGCAGTTCTTC
CASSPSRLAAYNEQFF
>TRBD1|TRBJ2-7|-|14|TRBV28
TGTGCCAGCAGTTCCTGGGACAGGGGGCGCGAGCAGTACTTC
CASSSWDRGREQYF
>TRBD2|TRBJ2-3|many|14|TRBV20-1
TGCAGTGCTAGGGGGGGGAGCGCTACAGATACGCAGTATTTT
CSARGGSATDTQYF
>-|TRBJ2-7|-|13|TRBV20-1
TGCAGTGCTAGTTGGCGCAGTACCTACGAGCAGTACTTC
CSASWRSTYEQYF
>TRBD2|TRBJ2-3|few|15|TRBV19
TGTGCCAGTAGGGTGACTAGCGGGAGGAGGAATACGCAGTATTTT
CASRVTSGRRNTQYF
>-|TRBJ2-7|many|16|TRBV5-8
TGTGCCAGCAGCCCGGGGGGCGGACAGGCGACCTACGAGCAGTACTTC
CASSPGGGQATYEQYF
>-|TRBJ2-2|-|12|TRBV30
TGTGCCTGGAACCTCGTCACCGGGGAGCTGTTTTTT
CAWNLVTGELFF
>-|TRBJ2-5|-|15|TRBV20-1
TGCAGTGCTAGAGCCCCGGGGCGCGTCCAAGAGACCCAGTACTTC
CSARAPGRVQETQYF
>TRBD1|TRBJ2-2|many|18|TRBV28
TGTGCCAGCAGTCCGACCGGGACAGGGGGCTCTCACACCGGGGAGCTGTTTTTT
CASSPTGTGGSHTGELFF
>-|TRBJ1-2|many|14|TRBV19
TGTGCCAGTAGTATTCTCGAAGTCCGGGATGGCTACACCTTC
CASSILEVRDGYTF
>-|TRBJ1-1|few|14|TRBV10-3
TGTGCCATCAGTGACCCGGGCCGAGGGACTGAAGCTTTCTTT
CAISDPGRGTEAFF
>-|TRBJ1-2|few|16|TRBV6-1
TGTGCCAGCAGCCCTTACATCCGGGACTCAGGCTATGGCTACACCTTC
CASSPYIRDSGYGYTF
>TRBD1|TRBJ2-1|many|15|TRBV3-1
TGTGCCAGCAGCCAAGTTAACAGGGGCCACAATGAGCAGTTCTTC
CASSQVNRGHNEQFF
>TRBD2|TRBJ2-3|-|16|TRBV12-3/TRBV12-4
TGTGCCAGCAGTCCCCGGGGGGGGGAGAGAGCAGATACGCAGTATTTT
CASSPRGGERADTQYF
>TRBD2|TRBJ2-4|few|14|TRBV6-1
TGTGCCAGCAGATATCAGCGGGAGGGGTACATTCAGTACTTC
CASRYQREGYIQYF
>TRBD2|TRBJ2-7|-|15|TRBV24-1
TGTGCCACCAGTGATCCCGGCTCGGGGGGACACGAGCAGTACTTC
CATSDPGSGGHEQYF
>-|TRBJ2-5|many|13|TRBV24-1
TGTGCCACCAGTGAAGCGGAAAAAGAGACCCAGTACTTC
CATSEAEKETQYF
>-|TRBJ1-5|many|18|TRBV12-3/TRBV12-4
TGTGCCAGCAGCCCCACCCGGACGGCAATCTATAGCAATCAGCCCCAGCATTTT
CASSPTRTAIYSNQPQHF
>-|TRBJ1-5|-|15|TRBV18
TGTGCCAGCTCACCACCGGAGGGTAGCAATCAGCCCCAGCATTTT
CASSPPEGSNQPQHF
>-|TRBJ1-1|many|13|TRBV3-1
TGTGCCAGCAGCCAAGTGGAAGGGGGAATAGCTTTCTTT
CASSQVEGGIAFF
>TRBD2|TRBJ2-1|many|15|TRBV12-3/TRBV12-4
TGTGCCAGCAGCGGGACTAGCCGCGGTTACAATGAGCAGTTCTTC
CASSGTSRGYNEQFF
>TRBD1|TRBJ1-1|many|14|TRBV30
TGTGCCTGGAGTTATCCCAGGGGGCCGACTGAAGCTTTCTTT
CAWSYPRGPTEAFF
>-|TRBJ1-5|many|16|TRBV6-2/TRBV6-3
TGTGCCAGCAGCGAACCGGGAGCCTATAGCAATCAGCCCCAGCATTTT
CASSEPGAYSNQPQHF
>-|TRBJ1-5|many|13|TRBV7-2
TGTGCCAGCAGCGTAGATAGCAATCAGCCCCAGCATTTT
CASSVDSNQPQHF
>TRBD1|TRBJ2-2|few|14|TRBV5-1
TGCGCCAGCAGCTTTCGGACAGGGTACGGGGAGCTGTTTTTT
CASSFRTGYGELFF
>TRBD1|TRBJ1-5|-|18|TRBV18
TGTGCCAGCTCACCTGACAGGGGGCAAGGAGCGGGCAATCAGCCCCAGCATTTT
CASSPDRGQGAGNQPQHF
>-|TRBJ1-1|many|14|TRBV7-2
TGTGCCAGCAGCTTAGTCACAGGGAACACTGAAGCTTTCTTT
CASSLVTGNTEAFF
>TRBD2|TRBJ2-1|many|15|TRBV6-2/TRBV6-3
TGTGCCAGCACCGAGAACCGAGGACTAGAGAATGAGCAGTTCTTC
CASTENRGLENEQFF
>TRBD1|TRBJ2-5|many|14|TRBV3-1
TGTGCCAGCAGCGGACGGACAGGGCAAGAGACCCAGTACTTC
CASSGRTGQETQYF
>-|TRBJ2-7|many|14|TRBV12-3/TRBV12-4
TGTGCCAGCAGGCCTCCAGAGAGCTCCTACGAGCAGTACTTC
CASRPPESSYEQYF
>-|TRBJ1-3|few|16|TRBV9
TGTGCCAGCAGCGTAGACGTTCCAGGGTCGGGAAACACCATATATTTT
CASSVDVPGSGNTIYF
>TRBD2|TRBJ2-1|once|11|TRBV25-1
TGTGCCAGCTTCGCGGGAGAGAAACAGTTCTTC
CASFAGEKQFF
>TRBD1|TRBJ2-6|-|17|TRBV19
TGTGCCAGTAGTTTGAGACAGGGGGCATATGGGGCCAACGTCCTGACTTTC
CASSLRQGAYGANVLTF
>-|TRBJ1-1|few|14|TRBV20-1
TGCAGTGCGCTAGAGATCGGGACGAACACTGAAGCTTTCTTT
CSALEIGTNTEAFF
>-|TRBJ1-1|once|13|TRBV4-1
TGCGCCAGCAGCCAAGCCAGGAACACTGAAGCTTTCTTT
CASSQARNTEAFF
>-|TRBJ2-3|many|13|TRBV27
TGTGCCAGCAGTCCCATACTCACAGATACGCAGTATTTT
CASSPILTDTQYF
>-|TRBJ2-5|many|14|TRBV3-1
TGTGCCAGCAGCTACCGAGGAGGGAGAGAGACCCAGTACTTC
CASSYRGGRETQYF
>-|TRBJ1-1|-|13|TRBV7-3
TGTGCCAGCAGCCCCGGGGGGGCCGTTGAAGCTTTCTTT
CASSPGGAVEAFF